Shown below are 27 T cell receptor beta chains from a single sample sequenced in a study of blood T cell repertoires in COVID-19. Data came from immunoSEQ multiplex PCR; TCRdb stores just in-frame clones and leaves some out. The sample carries 30,000 to 45,000 clones, about 83% recorded once. Sequenced: peripheral blood. These receptors were taken from a man aged 55 to 70 with active COVID-19.

The rearrangement links TRBV19 to TRBJ1-2, with D possibly being TRBD1 (5 bases). CDR3 size: 16 residues. V gave up 0 bases and J gave up 4 bases, with 15 bases separating them. CDR1 and CDR2 (germline): LNHDA, SQIVND (reference sequence). The CDR3 loop is CASSIERGPGGYGYTF. The CDR3 DNA reads as TGTGCCAGTAGTATAGAAAGGGGCCCAGGCGGCTATGGCTACACCTTC.

The chain joins TRBV19 to TRBJ2-3, with 7 bases lining up with TRBD1. V shed 5 bases and J 3 bases; nucleotides not matched to a gene: 8. The CDR3 runs to 15 residues. Germline V gene lookup returns CDR1 LNHDA and CDR2 SQIVND (reference sequence). The CDR3 here is CASSPRQGGTDTQYF. The CDR3 nucleotides read TGTGCCAGTAGTCCCCGACAGGGTGGAACAGATACGCAGTATTTT.

This clone is a singleton in its sample. This chain joins TRBV18 and TRBJ1-3, with D perhaps matching TRBD1 (5 bases). Germline lookup yields CDR1 KGHSH and CDR2 LQKENI. CDR3 length equals 14 residues. Trimming took off 6 bases at V and 0 bases at J, with 9 bases between the two ends. In DNA, the CDR3 is TGTGCCAGCTCTACAGGTCGCTCTGGAAACACCATATATTTT. Amino acids: CASSTGRSGNTIYF.

CDR3 sequence reads: CASSNFRDSYGYTF. CDR3 DNA: TGTGCCAGCAGCAATTTCCGGGACAGCTATGGCTACACCTTC. This rearrangement joins TRBV5-8 to TRBJ1-2; 7 bases are shared with TRBD1. The CDR3 loop spans 14 amino acids. Trimming removed 4 bases from V and 4 bases from J; junction bases left unmatched: 7. Germline V gene lookup returns CDR1 SGHTS and CDR2 YDEGEE.

This clone was detected once. The chain carries TRBV20-1 and TRBJ2-5, with D uncertain. Germline values: CDR1 DFQATT, CDR2 SNEGSKA (reference sequence). V was cut by 3 bases and J by 1 base, with 9 bases left in between. The CDR3 runs 13 residues. This CDR3 reads CSASGQAQETQYF. Written as DNA, the CDR3 is TGCAGTGCTAGTGGTCAGGCCCAAGAGACCCAGTACTTC.

The chain links TRBV18 to TRBJ1-1; unclear D gene. V lost 3 bases and J 5 bases, leaving 10 bases between the germline ends. CDR1 KGHSH and CDR2 LQKENI come from the germline V gene. The CDR3 runs 13 residues. The CDR3, as DNA: TGTGCCAGCTCACCGATGGGCGGGACTGAAGCTTTCTTT. Translation: CASSPMGGTEAFF.

The chain uses TRBV7-8 and TRBJ1-2; unclear D gene. Germline assignment: CDR1 SGHVS and CDR2 FQNEAQ. V gave up 5 bases and J gave up 3 bases, with 19 bases separating them. The CDR3 has 16 amino acids. CDR3 coding DNA: TGTGCCAGCAGCCCGTCCTGGGCGGGAAGAGACTATGGCTACACCTTC. This gives the protein CASSPSWAGRDYGYTF.

This rearrangement joins TRBV5-6 to TRBJ2-5, with D possibly being TRBD2 (6 bases). Germline-derived CDR1 and CDR2 are SGHDT and YYEEEE. Deletions cut 2 bases from V and 4 bases from J, with 15 bases between. The CDR3 is made up of 15 amino acids. CDR3 sequence (DNA): TGTGCCAGCAGCTTTTCGCGGGGTATGCGAGAGACCCAGTACTTC. Translation gives CASSFSRGMRETQYF.

This sequence joins TRBV4-3 and TRBJ1-4; weak D call: TRBD1 (5 bases). The CDR3 has 16 residues. Germline assignment: CDR1 LGHNA and CDR2 YSLEER. Trimming cost V 3 bases and J 0 bases, with 11 bases left between them. CDR3 amino acids: CASSQFNRPTNEKLFF. CDR3 bases: TGCGCCAGCAGCCAGTTTAACAGGCCAACTAATGAAAAACTGTTTTTT.

The chain joins TRBV11-2 to TRBJ1-5; no reliable D call. The CDR3 covers 15 residues. Germline V CDR1 and CDR2: SGHAT, FQNNGV. Trimming stripped 1 base from V and 5 bases from J, with 12 bases between. The CDR3 sequence is CASSLVTGLDQPQHF. In DNA, the CDR3 is TGTGCCAGCAGCTTAGTTACGGGGTTGGATCAGCCCCAGCATTTT.

This chain connects TRBV30 to TRBJ1-2; weak D call: TRBD1 (6 bases). The CDR3 is 12 residues long. V was shortened by 2 bases and J by 4 bases, with 8 bases between the two germline ends. Germline V gives CDR1 GTSNPN, CDR2 SVGIG (reference sequence). The CDR3 protein is CAWSRGSYGYTF. In DNA, the CDR3 is TGTGCCTGGAGTAGGGGGTCCTATGGCTACACCTTC.

The chain couples TRBV12-5 to TRBJ1-5, with D tentatively TRBD1 (5 bases). Trimming took off 5 bases at V and 1 base at J, with 15 bases between the two ends. The CDR3 runs to 16 residues. Germline V gene sequence: CDR1 LGHNT, CDR2 FRNRAP. DNA of the CDR3: TGTGCTAGTGGTCACTCTCGGGGGGTAAGCAATCAGCCCCAGCATTTT. This codes for CASGHSRGVSNQPQHF.

The CDR3 DNA follows: TGTGCCAGCAGCCACGACAGGAACACCGGGGAGCTGTTTTTT. This codes for CASSHDRNTGELFF. The chain is built from TRBV6-2 or TRBV6-3 and TRBJ2-2, with D perhaps TRBD1 (5 bases). The germline gives CDR1 MNHEY, CDR2 SVGEGT. V lost 6 bases, J lost 1 base, and 9 bases lay in between. The CDR3 runs to 14 residues.

A few counts support this clone. This rearrangement joins TRBV7-9 to TRBJ2-1; TRBD2 matches at 7 bases. CDR1 and CDR2 from the germline V gene are SEHNR and FQNEAQ (reference sequence). The CDR3 consists of 18 residues. The V segment lost 2 bases and the J segment 1 base; nucleotides outside the gene matches: 11. CDR3 region: CASSLKARERPSYNEQFF. The CDR3, as DNA: TGTGCCAGCAGCTTAAAAGCGCGGGAGCGGCCATCCTACAATGAGCAGTTCTTC. Complete variable domain (other parts from reference TRBV7-9 and TRBJ2-1): DTGVSQNPRHKITKRGQNVTFRCDPISEHNRLYWYRQTLGQGPEFLTYFQNEAQLEKSRLLSDRFSAERPKGSFSTLEIQRTEQGDSAMYLCASSLKARERPSYNEQFFGPGTRLTVL.

This clone was picked up one time. V gene TRBV3-1 (or the pseudogene TRBV3-2) combines with J gene TRBJ1-4; maybe TRBD1 (6 bases). In germline, CDR1 is LGHDT, CDR2 YNNKEL (reference sequence). CDR3 length equals 14 residues. V dropped 4 bases and J dropped 7 bases, with 13 bases sitting between them. CDR3 amino acids: CASSPTDSAEKLFF. CDR3 nucleotide sequence: TGTGCCAGCAGCCCTACGGACAGTGCTGAAAAACTGTTTTTT.

The rearrangement links TRBV9 to TRBJ2-7; 8 nucleotides align to TRBD1. The trim removed 0 bases at V and 4 bases at J, leaving 6 bases unmatched. The CDR3 sequence is 15 residues long. The germline CDR1 and CDR2 sequences are SGDLS and YYNGEE. CDR3 in amino acids: CASSVAPRGLYEQYF. DNA for the CDR3: TGTGCCAGCAGCGTAGCTCCCAGGGGGCTGTACGAGCAGTACTTC. Combining the CDR3 with reference TRBV9 and TRBJ2-7 gives the whole variable domain DSGVTQTPKHLITATGQRVTLRCSPRSGDLSVYWYQQSLDQGLQFLIQYYNGEERAKGNILERFSAQQFPDLHSELNLSSLELGDSALYFCASSVAPRGLYEQYFGPGTRLTVT.

This chain connects TRBV24-1 to TRBJ2-3, with 11 bases aligning to TRBD2. This CDR3 is built from 16 residues. V lost 4 bases and J lost 4; bases outside the gene matches: 6. CDR1 and CDR2 from the germline V gene are KGHDR and SFDVKD. CDR3 loop: CATSETSGSSADTQYF. In DNA form, the CDR3 reads TGTGCCACCAGTGAAACTAGCGGGAGTTCAGCAGATACGCAGTATTTT.

This rearrangement joins TRBV20-1 to TRBJ1-4; D gene ambiguous. The germline V gene encodes CDR1 DFQATT and CDR2 SNEGSKA (reference sequence). CDR3 length: 13 residues. Trimming took off 3 bases at V and 4 bases at J, with 9 bases between the two ends. The CDR3 spells CSASKTRNEKLFF. The CDR3 DNA reads TGCAGTGCTAGTAAGACACGTAATGAAAAACTGTTTTTT.

This chain links TRBV6-5 with TRBJ1-1; D remains ambiguous. The CDR3 is made up of 14 amino acids. V lost 5 bases, J lost 1 base, and 11 bases lay in between. Germline lookup yields CDR1 MNHEY and CDR2 SVGAGI. CDR3 DNA sequence: TGTGCCAGCAGTCCCAGAGACACGAACACTGAAGCTTTCTTT. The encoded protein is CASSPRDTNTEAFF.

This chain links TRBV7-9 with TRBJ1-1; D is perhaps TRBD1 (5 bases). The germline V and J ends were trimmed by 2 bases and 4 bases, with 8 bases remaining between them. There are 13 residues in the CDR3. The germline V gene encodes CDR1 SEHNR and CDR2 FQNEAQ (reference sequence). The CDR3 reads CASSLTGSTEAFF. CDR3 sequence (DNA): TGTGCCAGCAGCTTAACAGGTAGCACTGAAGCTTTCTTT.

DNA for the CDR3: TGTGCCTTGAGGAGGGCGGAGAGCTTGAACACCGGGGAGCTGTTTTTT. Protein: CALRRAESLNTGELFF. The rearrangement links TRBV30 to TRBJ2-2; D possibly corresponds to TRBD2 (6 bases). This CDR3 spans 16 amino acids. The V gene lost 7 bases and the J gene lost 1 base, with 19 bases spanning the gap. The germline CDR1 and CDR2 sequences are GTSNPN and SVGIG (reference sequence).

The chain uses TRBV5-1 and TRBJ1-1, with TRBD1 as a possible D gene (6 bases). Germline V gene data show CDR1 as SGHRS and CDR2 as YFSETQ. V was shortened by 3 bases and J by 2 bases, with 17 bases between the two germline ends. This CDR3 has 16 residues. This chain's CDR3 is CASSWGRQDLNTEAFF. CDR3 DNA sequence: TGCGCCAGCAGCTGGGGGCGCCAGGACCTCAACACTGAAGCTTTCTTT.

The chain combines TRBV5-4 with TRBJ1-2; TRBD1 might be the D (6 bases). Germline V gives CDR1 SGHNT, CDR2 YYREEE (reference sequence). The CDR3 length is 14 residues. The germline V and J ends were trimmed by 5 bases and 5 bases, with 16 bases remaining between them. This CDR3 is CASRPGAADYGYTF. In DNA, the CDR3 is TGTGCCAGCAGACCAGGGGCGGCCGATTATGGCTACACCTTC. The entire variable domain, with the rest obtained from reference TRBV5-4 and TRBJ1-2, is as follows: ETGVTQSPTHLIKTRGQQVTLRCSSQSGHNTVSWYQQALGQGPQFIFQYYREEENGRGNFPPRFSGLQFPNYSSELNVNALELDDSALYLCASRPGAADYGYTFGSGTRLTVV.

The chain uses TRBV11-2 and TRBJ1-3, with D possibly being TRBD1 (5 bases). Looked up from germline, CDR1 is SGHAT and CDR2 is FQNNGV. V shed 6 bases and J shed 5 bases, with 17 bases lying between them. This CDR3 region has 15 residues. The CDR3 loop is CASRDLRGKRNTIYF. The CDR3 DNA reads as TGTGCCAGCAGGGACCTGCGGGGGAAGAGAAACACCATATATTTT.

CDR3 nucleotide sequence: TGTGCCAGCAGAGCTTCCCCCTCCGGGACAGTGAACACTGAAGCTTTCTTT. This codes for CASRASPSGTVNTEAFF. The chain combines TRBV7-9 with TRBJ1-1; the match to TRBD1 covers 7 bases. Germline V gene lookup returns CDR1 SEHNR and CDR2 FQNEAQ (reference sequence). The V segment lost 6 bases and the J segment 0 bases; nucleotides outside the gene matches: 13. CDR3 length: 17 residues.

J is TRBJ2-2 and V is TRBV19, with D hard to call. CDR3 length: 12 residues. CDR1 and CDR2 from the germline V gene are LNHDA and SQIVND (reference sequence). V was shortened by 6 bases and J by 9 bases, with 11 bases between the two germline ends. This CDR3 reads CASRSRDRELFF. The CDR3 DNA sequence: TGTGCCAGTAGGAGCCGTGATCGGGAGCTGTTTTTT.

The chain uses TRBV6-5 and TRBJ1-2; 8 nucleotides match TRBD1. Germline V gene lookup returns CDR1 MNHEY and CDR2 SVGAGI. The J segment lost 2 bases and the V segment lost 2 bases, leaving 7 bases of the junction unmatched. CDR3 length: 16 amino acids. The CDR3 nucleotides are TGTGCCAGCAGTTACGGGGGGACAGGACGAAACTATGGCTACACCTTC. It yields the protein CASSYGGTGRNYGYTF.